What follows are 18 T cell receptor beta chains derived from one specimen sequenced in a study of T cells in localized non-small cell lung cancer. This table comes from immunoSEQ multiplex PCR, and its TCRdb copy is limited to in-frame clones, with some not included. Here the sample spans 10,000 to 13,000 clones, less than 60% being singletons. The sequenced sample was lymph node tissue, obtained before any cancer treatment. The source is a woman between 35 and 75 years old with stage II squamous cell lung carcinoma.

This clone was seen a few times. The chain couples TRBV30 to TRBJ2-3; 8 bases map to TRBD2. Trimming cost V 7 bases and J 2 bases; bases outside gene matches: 8. Germline V gene data show CDR1 as GTSNPN and CDR2 as SVGIG (reference sequence). There are 14 residues in the CDR3. This CDR3 is CAFTSGTFTDTQYF. CDR3 nucleotide sequence: TGTGCCTTTACTAGCGGAACCTTCACAGATACGCAGTATTTT.

This clone came up a few times. The genes are TRBV10-3 and TRBJ2-7; no clear D gene. V gave up 4 bases and J gave up 7 bases, with 11 bases separating them. CDR3 length equals 12 residues. Germline CDR1 and CDR2: ENHRY and SYGVKD. The CDR3 DNA reads TGTGCCATCAGTGTAGTGGGCGTGGAGCAGTACTTC. It codes for CAISVVGVEQYF.

This clone was found a few times. V gene TRBV12-5 combines with J gene TRBJ1-1; unclear D gene. CDR3 length equals 12 residues. V was clipped by 11 bases and J by 1 base, with 11 bases between them. Per the germline V gene, CDR1 is LGHNT and CDR2 is FRNRAP. The CDR3 reads CAGRYRNTEAFF. The CDR3, as DNA: TGTGCTGGTAGATACAGGAACACTGAAGCTTTCTTT.

The V call is TRBV19, the J call TRBJ1-2, with D uncertain. Trimming pared 3 bases from V and 1 base from J, leaving 6 bases between. Germline V gene data show CDR1 as LNHDA and CDR2 as SQIVND (reference sequence). This CDR3 region has 13 residues. The CDR3, as DNA: TGTGCCAGTAGTATCGCGATTAACTATGGCTACACCTTC. Amino acids: CASSIAINYGYTF.

This clone was found a few times. The V call is TRBV6-7, the J call TRBJ2-2; 9 bases map to TRBD1. TRBV6-7 is designated an ORF whose function remains uncertain. The CDR3 runs to 17 residues. J gave up 5 bases and V 5 bases, and 12 bases lay outside the gene matches. CDR3 sequence reads: CASSVGTGPSATGELFF. CDR3 DNA sequence: TGTGCCAGCAGTGTAGGGACAGGGCCCTCGGCGACCGGGGAGCTGTTTTTT.

This clone has more than one count but fewer than ten. The chain recombines TRBV7-6 with TRBJ2-7; TRBD1 agrees at 7 bases. There are 16 residues in the CDR3. Germline assignment: CDR1 SGHVS and CDR2 FNYEAQ. Trimming at V came to 1 base and at J to 4 bases, leaving 10 bases not matched to a gene. DNA for the CDR3: TGTGCCAGCAGCTTAGGGACAGGTGGGGTGGGATACGAGCAGTACTTC. It encodes CASSLGTGGVGYEQYF.

V gene TRBV9 combines with J gene TRBJ1-2, with D hard to call. This CDR3 has 13 amino acids. V was trimmed by 5 bases and J by 4 bases, leaving 12 bases between them. Germline V gene lookup returns CDR1 SGDLS and CDR2 YYNGEE. In DNA form, the CDR3 reads TGTGCCAGCAGTAACAAGGGAGTCTATGGCTACACCTTC. It specifies CASSNKGVYGYTF.

This clone has just a few counts. The chain has TRBV4-1 and TRBJ2-7, with TRBD2 matching 15 bases. Germline CDR1 reads MGHRA; CDR2 reads YSYEKL. V was pared by 1 base and J by 6 bases, with 7 bases of the junction left unmatched. The CDR3 loop spans 17 amino acids. The CDR3: CASSQANLGLAGGEQYF. CDR3 coding DNA: TGCGCCAGCAGCCAAGCGAACCTGGGACTAGCGGGGGGCGAGCAGTACTTC.

This chain uses TRBV28 with TRBJ1-1, with D hard to call. Trimming removed 2 bases at V and 4 bases at J, with 11 bases between. The germline V gene encodes CDR1 MDHEN and CDR2 SYDVKM. The CDR3 runs to 14 residues. CDR3 amino acids: CASSLDLAVTEAFF. CDR3 bases: TGTGCCAGCAGTTTAGATCTAGCGGTCACTGAAGCTTTCTTT.

The V gene is TRBV29-1, the J gene TRBJ2-1; D is perhaps TRBD1 (6 bases). Between the trimmed V and J ends, which lost 7 bases and 10 bases, there was a span of 20 bases. Looked up from germline, CDR1 is SQVTM and CDR2 is ANQGSEA. CDR3 length equals 13 residues. For the CDR3, the DNA is TGCAGCGCGGAACTCACAGGGTTCTCCGAGCAGTTCTTC. Translated, it gives CSAELTGFSEQFF.

The chain employs TRBV19 and TRBJ1-4; maybe TRBD1 (5 bases). Per germline, CDR1 LNHDA and CDR2 SQIVND (reference sequence). This CDR3 comprises 15 residues. V lost 1 base and J lost 6, with 12 bases in between. CDR3 nucleotides: TGTGCCAGTAGTATAGCGACCCCGGGGGATGAAAAACTGTTTTTT. This sequence encodes CASSIATPGDEKLFF.

This clone has just a few counts. This sequence joins TRBV6-8 and TRBJ1-2; 10 positions match TRBD1. The germline V gene encodes CDR1 MNHGY and CDR2 SAAAGT. The CDR3 covers 14 residues. V shed 8 bases and J 4 bases; nucleotides not matched to a gene: 7. The CDR3 loop reads CASGDRGGPYGYTF. In nucleotides, the CDR3 is TGTGCCAGCGGGGACAGGGGAGGTCCCTATGGCTACACCTTC.

The sample holds a few counts of this clone. For the CDR3, the DNA is TGTGCCAGCGCACGATTCACAGATACGCAGTATTTT. This codes for CASARFTDTQYF. The rearrangement links TRBV10-3 to TRBJ2-3; D not resolved. V was clipped by 10 bases and J by 2 bases, with 10 bases between them. Germline V gene data show CDR1 as ENHRY and CDR2 as SYGVKD. The CDR3 sequence is 12 residues long.

This rearrangement joins TRBV28 to TRBJ1-5; possible D gene TRBD1, 5 bases. The germline V gene has CDR1 MDHEN and CDR2 SYDVKM. This CDR3 is 13 amino acids long. The V and J ends lost 3 bases and 6 bases respectively, with 9 bases between them. CDR3: CASSLGGSQPQHF. The CDR3 coding sequence is TGTGCCAGCAGTTTGGGGGGGAGTCAGCCCCAGCATTTT.

The chain is built from TRBV5-1 and TRBJ1-4; 10 bases fit TRBD1. Germline V CDR1 and CDR2: SGHRS, YFSETQ. V lost 0 bases, J lost 8 bases, and 10 bases stayed unmatched. The CDR3 consists of 17 residues. CDR3 residues: CASSLGTGGFGSEKLFF. Written as DNA, the CDR3 is TGCGCCAGCAGCTTGGGGACAGGGGGATTTGGCTCCGAAAAACTGTTTTTT. Looking up the rest from reference TRBV5-1 and TRBJ1-4 gives the full variable domain: KAGVTQTPRYLIKTRGQQVTLSCSPISGHRSVSWYQQTPGQGLQFLFEYFSETQRNKGNFPGRFSGRQFSNSRSEMNVSTLELGDSALYLCASSLGTGGFGSEKLFFGSGTQLSVL.

This clone appeared once. The rearrangement links TRBV28 to TRBJ1-5, with D uncertain. V lost 1 base and J 3 bases, leaving 7 bases between the germline ends. The CDR3 spans 14 residues. The V gene's germline CDR1 is MDHEN and CDR2 SYDVKM. As DNA, the CDR3 is TGTGCCAGCAGTTTATCGGCCATCAATCAGCCCCAGCATTTT. It specifies CASSLSAINQPQHF.

The J gene is TRBJ1-2, the V gene TRBV6-8; TRBD1 matches at 8 bases. The CDR3 spans 14 residues. Germline V gene data show CDR1 as MNHGY and CDR2 as SAAAGT. The V and J ends lost 6 bases and 4 bases, in that order; junction bases with no gene match: 7. In DNA form, the CDR3 reads TGTGCCAGCAGGCATACAGGGGGTAGCTATGGCTACACCTTC. It translates to CASRHTGGSYGYTF.

The chain carries TRBV25-1 and TRBJ1-1, with D maybe TRBD1 (5 bases). The CDR3 has 14 amino acids. V lost 4 bases to trimming and J lost 5 bases, with 14 bases between them. Germline CDR1 MGHDK, CDR2 SYGVNS. CDR3 nucleotide sequence: TGTGCCAGCAGTGGCCCCGGGGCGCGGACTGAAGCTTTCTTT. It encodes CASSGPGARTEAFF.